This record covers a single T cell receptor (beta chain). These data come from a study of blood T cell repertoires in COVID-19. Study information: Researchers got acute and convalescent COVID-19 samples from the United States, Italy and Spain. Sample material is recorded as cDNA or gDNA derived from T cells, B-cell-depleted T cells, or PBMCs.

TCRdb's table, derived via immunoSEQ multiplex PCR, lists solely in-frame clones and lacks some. The repertoire holds under 65,000 clones, with around 89% as singletons. The source of this sequence is a human donor in a cohort sampled during active COVID-19. Sequenced input: peripheral blood.

The CDR3 DNA reads TGTGCCAGCAGAGGCGGGGGGCGTTTTCTGTTTTTT. Its translation is CASRGGGRFLFF. V is TRBV2 and J is TRBJ1-4; weak D call: TRBD1 (6 bases). The CDR3 is 12 amino acids. V lost 6 bases and J 14 bases, leaving 16 bases between the germline ends. Looked up from germline, CDR1 is SNHLY and CDR2 is FYNNEI.